The rows below give T cell receptor beta chains drawn from one sample of a study of T-cell reconstitution after alpha-beta-depleted transplantation in children. MiXCR, run by TCRdb on the PCR reads, gives a single entry per CDR3 protein. The sample consists of 900,000 or so distinct CDR3 sequences, 15% to 20% of them appearing once. The sequences come from PBMCs, mostly from graft donor cells, collected 360 days after TCRalphabeta/CD19-depleted stem cell transplant. All receptors derive from a male patient under 18 who had a stem cell transplant for acute lymphoblastic leukemia, so the T cells may come from the graft donor. The CDR3 runs from the conserved cysteine through the conserved F or W. Fields, in order: V gene, J gene, CDR3 protein.

>TRBV7-2|TRBJ2-1
CASSPASHGDEQFF
>TRBV9|TRBJ2-1
CASSVVDLLGLSGSSYNEQFF
>TRBV7-9|TRBJ1-2
CASRLGQGKGYTF
>TRBV27|TRBJ2-7
CASSSHTTPSYEQYF
>TRBV5-1|TRBJ1-1
CASSLFPVKYQANTEAFF
>TRBV12-3/TRBV12-4|TRBJ2-5
CASSLGGVGETQYF
>TRBV20-1|TRBJ1-4
CSARDLGTVNEKLFF
>TRBV29-1|TRBJ2-2
CSVESRRNTGELFF
>TRBV9|TRBJ2-7
CASSVEGQGPHSYEQYF
>TRBV29-1|TRBJ2-1
CSVEGQLYNEQFF
>TRBV9|TRBJ2-6
CASSVGSGANVLTF
>TRBV4-1|TRBJ2-3
CASSPPTLQRSTDTQYF
>TRBV4-1|TRBJ2-1
CASSPETSFRPQTYNEQFF
>TRBV7-6|TRBJ1-1
CASSLWEVMNTEAFF